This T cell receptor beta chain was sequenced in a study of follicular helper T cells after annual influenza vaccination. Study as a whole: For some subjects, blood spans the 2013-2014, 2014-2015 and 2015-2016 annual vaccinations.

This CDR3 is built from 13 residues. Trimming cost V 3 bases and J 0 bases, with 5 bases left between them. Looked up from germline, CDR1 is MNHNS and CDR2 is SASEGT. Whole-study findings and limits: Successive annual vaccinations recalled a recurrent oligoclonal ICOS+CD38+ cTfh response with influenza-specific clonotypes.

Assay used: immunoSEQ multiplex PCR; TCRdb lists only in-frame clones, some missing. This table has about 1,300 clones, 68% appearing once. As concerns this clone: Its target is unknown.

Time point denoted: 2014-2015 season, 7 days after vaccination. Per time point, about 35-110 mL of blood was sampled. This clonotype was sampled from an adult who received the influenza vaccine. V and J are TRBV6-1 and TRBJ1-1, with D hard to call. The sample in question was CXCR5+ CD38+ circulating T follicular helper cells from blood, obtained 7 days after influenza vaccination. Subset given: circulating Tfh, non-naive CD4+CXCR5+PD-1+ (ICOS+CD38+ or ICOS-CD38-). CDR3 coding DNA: TGTGCCAGCAGTGAGGTTCTGAACACTGAAGCTTTCTTT. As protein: CASSEVLNTEAFF.